This TCR beta chain was captured in a study of tumor and adjacent non-tumor tissue in lung cancer. Study outcomes and limitations: Patients with more diverse tumor TCRs had worse survival.

V was shortened by 3 bases and J by 11 bases, with 13 bases between the two germline ends. The germline V gene encodes CDR1 SQVTM and CDR2 ANQGSEA. This CDR3 comprises 11 residues. This clonotype was seen at least ten times. Its antigen is as yet unknown. The template was RNA from unsorted bulk tissue. A modified ARM-PCR protocol with three rounds of nested PCR amplified TCRbeta. TCRdb reprocessed the multiplex PCR reads via MiXCR and lists one record per CDR3 protein. Among 200,000 to 250,000 distinct CDR3 sequences listed, 71% were seen once. The sequenced material came from lung tumor tissue. The chain carries TRBV29-1 and TRBJ1-2; weak D call: TRBD1 (5 bases). The source is a man aged 60-69 years with non-small cell lung cancer. The CDR3 loop is CSVEVPGRYTF. CDR3 nucleotides: TGCAGCGTTGAGGTCCCAGGGCGTTACACCTTC.